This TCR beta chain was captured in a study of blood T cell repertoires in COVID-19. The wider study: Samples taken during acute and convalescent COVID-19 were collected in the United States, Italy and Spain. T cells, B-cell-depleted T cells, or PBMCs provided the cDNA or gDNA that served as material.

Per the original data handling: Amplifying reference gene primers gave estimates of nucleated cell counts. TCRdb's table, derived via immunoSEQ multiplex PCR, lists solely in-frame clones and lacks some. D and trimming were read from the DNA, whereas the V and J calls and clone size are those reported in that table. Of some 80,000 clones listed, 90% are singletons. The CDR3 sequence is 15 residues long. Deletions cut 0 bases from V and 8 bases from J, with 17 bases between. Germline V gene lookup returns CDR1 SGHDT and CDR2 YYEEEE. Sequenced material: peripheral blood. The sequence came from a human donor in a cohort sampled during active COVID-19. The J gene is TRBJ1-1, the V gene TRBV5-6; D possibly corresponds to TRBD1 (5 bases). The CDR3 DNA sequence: TGTGCCAGCAGCTTGGCGGGGGGGAGGGGTGCCGAAGCTTTCTTT. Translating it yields CASSLAGGRGAEAFF. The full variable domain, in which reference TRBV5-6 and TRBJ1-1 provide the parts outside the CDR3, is DAGVTQSPTHLIKTRGQQVTLRCSPKSGHDTVSWYQQALGQGPQFIFQYYEEEERQRGNFPDRFSGHQFPNYSSELNVNALLLGDSALYLCASSLAGGRGAEAFFGQGTRLTVV.